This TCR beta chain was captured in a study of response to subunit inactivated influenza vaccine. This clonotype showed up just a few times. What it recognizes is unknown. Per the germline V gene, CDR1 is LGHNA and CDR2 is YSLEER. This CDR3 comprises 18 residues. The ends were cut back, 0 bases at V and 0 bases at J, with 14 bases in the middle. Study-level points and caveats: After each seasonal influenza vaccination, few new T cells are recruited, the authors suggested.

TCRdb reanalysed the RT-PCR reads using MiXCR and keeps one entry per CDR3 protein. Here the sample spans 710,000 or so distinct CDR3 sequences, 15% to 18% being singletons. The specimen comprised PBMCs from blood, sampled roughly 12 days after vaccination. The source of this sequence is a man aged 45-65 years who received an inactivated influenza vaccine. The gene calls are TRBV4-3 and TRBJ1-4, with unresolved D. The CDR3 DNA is TGCGCCAGCAGCCAAGATTGGGGTACCCTCACAACTAATGAAAAACTGTTTTTT. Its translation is CASSQDWGTLTTNEKLFF.